Each of the 23 T cell receptor beta chains below was sequenced from the same sample in a study of T cell responses to AZD1222 COVID-19 vaccine. The protocol was immunoSEQ multiplex PCR, while the TCRdb copy is restricted to in-frame clones and leaves out a portion. The table shows about 100,000 clones, with around nine tenths occurring only once. The material sequenced was peripheral blood, taken on day 0 of AZD1222 vaccination. The receptors come from an adult in good health.

The chain carries TRBV4-3 and TRBJ1-3; unclear D gene. Germline V gives CDR1 LGHNA, CDR2 YSLEER. Trimming pared 0 bases from V and 1 base from J, leaving 10 bases between. The CDR3 covers 16 residues. The CDR3 bases are TGCGCCAGCAGCCAAGAGGTTTCGGGTTCTGGAAACACCATATATTTT. This gives the protein CASSQEVSGSGNTIYF.

This clone has at least ten counts. Here the CDR3 reads CASSADGLGTEAFF. The CDR3 nucleotides read TGCGCCAGCAGCGCGGACGGCTTGGGGACTGAAGCTTTCTTT. This sequence joins TRBV5-1 and TRBJ1-1; D is ambiguous. The CDR3 sequence is 14 residues long. V was trimmed by 4 bases and J by 5 bases, leaving 15 bases between them. Germline V lookup: CDR1 SGHRS, CDR2 YFSETQ.

The chain couples TRBV20-1 to TRBJ1-2, with D possibly TRBD1 on 6 matching bases. CDR1 DFQATT and CDR2 SNEGSKA come from the germline V gene (reference sequence). V was pared by 2 bases and J by 12 bases, with 13 bases between. This CDR3 comprises 11 residues. CDR3 bases: TGCAGTGCTAGAATTGGGGGCCGGAACACCTTC. This encodes CSARIGGRNTF.

The chain combines TRBV4-3 with TRBJ1-5; the D is unclear. Trimming shortened V by 0 bases and J by 3 bases, and 9 bases separated the two germline ends. Per the germline V gene, CDR1 is LGHNA and CDR2 is YSLEER. The CDR3 totals 15 residues. CDR3 DNA sequence: TGCGCCAGCAGCCAAGAGCCCGGTCCCAATCAGCCCCAGCATTTT. The encoded protein is CASSQEPGPNQPQHF.

V and J are TRBV7-7 and TRBJ2-5; D perhaps matches TRBD2 (6 bases). Germline assignment: CDR1 SSHAT and CDR2 FNYEAQ (reference sequence). The CDR3 runs to 15 residues. Trimming took 2 bases from V and 2 from J, leaving 12 bases between them. CDR3 nucleotides: TGTGCCAGCAGCTTAACCCGGGGGAAACAAGAGACCCAGTACTTC. Translated: CASSLTRGKQETQYF.

The V gene is TRBV4-3, the J gene TRBJ1-2, with 9 nucleotides matching TRBD1. J gave up 2 bases and V 2 bases, and 0 bases lay outside the gene matches. The germline V gene has CDR1 LGHNA and CDR2 YSLEER. The CDR3 sequence is 14 residues long. The CDR3 protein is CASSQTGGNYGYTF. CDR3 nucleotides: TGCGCCAGCAGCCAAACAGGGGGCAACTATGGCTACACCTTC.

The rearrangement joins TRBV5-1 to TRBJ1-1; TRBD1 is a possible D gene (5 bases). Per the germline V gene, CDR1 is SGHRS and CDR2 is YFSETQ. Trimming removed 6 bases at V and 2 bases at J, with 11 bases between. This CDR3 contains 13 residues. In DNA, the CDR3 is TGCGCCAGCACGGCGGGGACCAACACTGAAGCTTTCTTT. Translated, it gives CASTAGTNTEAFF.

The rearrangement uses TRBV6-5 and TRBJ1-1; perhaps TRBD1 as D (6 bases). V lost 6 bases, J lost 2 bases, and 10 bases lay in between. Germline CDR1 MNHEY, CDR2 SVGAGI. The CDR3 has 13 residues. As DNA, the CDR3 is TGTGCCAGCAGCCAGGGGCGTAACACTGAAGCTTTCTTT. Protein sequence: CASSQGRNTEAFF.

The chain has TRBV27 and TRBJ1-1; D possibly corresponds to TRBD1 (5 bases). V was shortened by 6 bases and J by 4 bases, with 15 bases between the two germline ends. The germline V gene encodes CDR1 MNHEY and CDR2 SMNVEV (reference sequence). This CDR3 contains 14 residues. The DNA of the CDR3 is TGTGCCAGCAGATCTGGAGGGGTGTTCACTGAAGCTTTCTTT. As protein: CASRSGGVFTEAFF.

J is TRBJ1-1 and V is TRBV7-3; D is unresolved. Trimming removed 5 bases at V and 2 bases at J, with 9 bases between. This CDR3 is 13 amino acids long. Germline CDR1 and CDR2: SGHTA and FQGTGA. CDR3 DNA sequence: TGTGCCAGCAGCGGACGAGATAACACTGAAGCTTTCTTT. Protein product: CASSGRDNTEAFF.

CDR3 residues: CASSKDRGKAFF. CDR3 sequence (DNA): TGTGCCAGCAGTAAGGACAGGGGGAAAGCTTTCTTT. This rearrangement joins TRBV25-1 to TRBJ1-1, with 10 bases that match TRBD1. Germline V CDR1 and CDR2: MGHDK, SYGVNS. The ends lost 5 bases at V and 9 bases at J; junction bases unmatched: 3. CDR3 length: 12 residues.

The rearrangement uses TRBV4-3 and TRBJ1-4; a possible D gene is TRBD1 (5 bases). From germline, CDR1 is LGHNA and CDR2 YSLEER. This CDR3 is 15 amino acids long. V was trimmed by 3 bases and J by 3 bases, leaving 11 bases between them. The CDR3 spells CASSQIWGANEKLFF. The CDR3 region has the DNA TGCGCCAGCAGCCAGATCTGGGGGGCTAATGAAAAACTGTTTTTT.

This chain uses TRBV3-1 (or the pseudogene TRBV3-2) with TRBJ1-2; 7 positions agree with TRBD1. The V gene's germline CDR1 is LGHDT and CDR2 YNNKEL (reference sequence). This CDR3 has 15 residues. The J segment lost 4 bases and the V segment lost 1 base, leaving 6 bases of the junction unmatched. Here the CDR3 reads CASSQGRGVGYGYTF. As DNA, the CDR3 is TGTGCCAGCAGCCAAGGCAGGGGGGTGGGCTATGGCTACACCTTC.

This clone was recorded a few times. The chain is built from TRBV7-9 and TRBJ2-5; 8 bases match TRBD2. Trimming took 5 bases from V and 5 from J; bases not matched to a gene: 10. Germline CDR1 and CDR2: SEHNR and FQNEAQ (reference sequence). This CDR3 has 15 residues. CDR3 loop: CASSRSPSGSETQYF. The CDR3 DNA reads TGTGCCAGCAGCCGTAGTCCGAGCGGGAGCGAGACCCAGTACTTC. Full variable domain (outside the CDR3, taken from reference TRBV7-9 and TRBJ2-5): DTGVSQNPRHKITKRGQNVTFRCDPISEHNRLYWYRQTLGQGPEFLTYFQNEAQLEKSRLLSDRFSAERPKGSFSTLEIQRTEQGDSAMYLCASSRSPSGSETQYFGPGTRLLVL.

The chain combines TRBV15 with TRBJ2-2; D gene unclear. The CDR3 sequence is 14 residues long. Germline loops: CDR1 LNHNV, CDR2 YYDKDF (reference sequence). The ends were cut back, 5 bases at V and 4 bases at J, with 11 bases in the middle. For the CDR3, the DNA is TGTGCCACCAGCTTAACTCATTCCACCGGGGAGCTGTTTTTT. Translating gives CATSLTHSTGELFF.

This chain links TRBV6-5 with TRBJ2-4; 9 bases line up with TRBD1. The germline gives CDR1 MNHEY, CDR2 SVGAGI. The CDR3 has 14 residues. V shed 7 bases, J shed 7 bases, and the junction held 8 bases outside the gene matches. In nucleotides, the CDR3 is TGTGCCAGCAAGATGCGACAGGGGGAGAACATTCAGTACTTC. Translation: CASKMRQGENIQYF.

CDR3 sequence (DNA): TGCGCCAGCCGGACCGGGACTGAAGTTTCACCCCTCCACTTT. Its translation: CASRTGTEVSPLHF. The rearrangement joins TRBV10-2 to TRBJ1-6, with D tentatively TRBD1 (5 bases). Trimming pared 8 bases from V and 9 bases from J, leaving 17 bases between. CDR1 is WSHSY, CDR2 SAAADI, per germline. This CDR3 is 14 amino acids long.

This chain uses TRBV25-1 with TRBJ1-1; D unresolved. The CDR3 length is 14 residues. CDR1 and CDR2 from the germline V gene are MGHDK and SYGVNS. V was pared by 3 bases and J by 3 bases, with 11 bases between. The CDR3 bases are TGTGCCAGCAGTGAGTTGGGCGGGGACACTGAAGCTTTCTTT. It codes for CASSELGGDTEAFF.

The rearrangement uses TRBV10-3 and TRBJ2-3; 9 positions match TRBD2. J lost 4 bases, V lost 2 bases, and 7 bases had no gene match. Germline V gives CDR1 ENHRY, CDR2 SYGVKD. The CDR3 runs 16 residues. The CDR3 is CAISEGLAGPSDTQYF. The CDR3, as DNA: TGTGCCATCAGTGAGGGGCTAGCGGGACCGTCAGATACGCAGTATTTT.

This chain joins TRBV10-3 and TRBJ1-3, with no clear D. The CDR3 loop spans 14 amino acids. The germline V gene has CDR1 ENHRY and CDR2 SYGVKD. V lost 1 base and J lost 4, with 8 bases in between. Written as DNA, the CDR3 is TGTGCCATCAGTGAGTTAAAGTCGGGAAACACCATATATTTT. It is translated as CAISELKSGNTIYF.

The V gene is TRBV7-8, the J gene TRBJ2-5, with 15 bases fitting TRBD2. With 4 bases clipped from V and 1 base from J, the junction kept 1 base outside the gene matches. The CDR3 consists of 16 residues. Looked up from germline, CDR1 is SGHVS and CDR2 is FQNEAQ. CDR3 in amino acids: CASSSGLAGGQETQYF. The CDR3, as DNA: TGTGCCAGCAGCTCGGGACTAGCGGGGGGCCAAGAGACCCAGTACTTC.

Regarding this clone: This sample includes further DNA sequences coding for the same CDR3. The rearrangement links TRBV9 to TRBJ1-3; TRBD1 agrees at 7 bases. The length of the CDR3 is 15 residues. Trimming took 3 bases from V and 0 from J; bases not matched to a gene: 3. CDR1 and CDR2 from the germline V gene are SGDLS and YYNGEE. CDR3 region: CASSEGGLSGNTIYF. The CDR3 DNA is TGTGCCAGCAGCGAAGGGGGCCTCTCTGGAAACACCATATATTTT.

The rearrangement joins TRBV11-2 to TRBJ1-1, with 10 bases lining up with TRBD1. The J segment lost 5 bases and the V segment lost 4 bases, leaving 10 bases of the junction unmatched. CDR3 size: 16 residues. Germline values: CDR1 SGHAT, CDR2 FQNNGV. The CDR3 is CASSSGTGVVETEAFF. The DNA of the CDR3 is TGTGCCAGCAGCTCCGGGACAGGGGTAGTCGAAACTGAAGCTTTCTTT.